The source of this T cell receptor (beta chain) is a study of blood T cell repertoires in COVID-19. Study-wide context: Samples representing acute and convalescent COVID-19 were sourced from the United States, Italy and Spain. PBMCs, B-cell-depleted T cells, or T cells provided the cDNA or gDNA that made up the material.

Clones were sequenced by immunoSEQ multiplex PCR, and TCRdb holds only the in-frame ones, with some missing. The sample holds about 140,000 clones, 84% seen once. This clone has more than one count but fewer than ten. This clonotype was sampled from a man aged 60 to 75 with active or convalescent COVID-19. Sequenced: peripheral blood.

CDR3 amino acids: CASSYSKPTGTEAFF. As DNA, the CDR3 is TGTGCCAGCAGTTACTCGAAACCCACGGGGACTGAAGCTTTCTTT. The chain couples TRBV6-5 to TRBJ1-1, with unresolved D. The CDR3 totals 15 residues. Trimming removed 0 bases at V and 5 bases at J, with 13 bases between. Germline CDR1 MNHEY, CDR2 SVGAGI.